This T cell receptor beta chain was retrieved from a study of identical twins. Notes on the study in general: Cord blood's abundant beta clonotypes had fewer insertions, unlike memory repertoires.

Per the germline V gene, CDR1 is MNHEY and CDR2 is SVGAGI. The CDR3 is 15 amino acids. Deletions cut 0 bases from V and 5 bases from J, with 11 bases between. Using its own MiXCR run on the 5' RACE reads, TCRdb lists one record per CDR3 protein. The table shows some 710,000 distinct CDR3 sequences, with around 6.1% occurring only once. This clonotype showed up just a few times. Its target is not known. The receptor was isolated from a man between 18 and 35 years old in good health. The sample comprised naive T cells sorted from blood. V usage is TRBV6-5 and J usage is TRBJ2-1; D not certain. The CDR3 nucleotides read TGTGCCAGCAGTTACTCGACCTATAGGAACAATGAGCAGTTCTTC. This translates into CASSYSTYRNNEQFF.